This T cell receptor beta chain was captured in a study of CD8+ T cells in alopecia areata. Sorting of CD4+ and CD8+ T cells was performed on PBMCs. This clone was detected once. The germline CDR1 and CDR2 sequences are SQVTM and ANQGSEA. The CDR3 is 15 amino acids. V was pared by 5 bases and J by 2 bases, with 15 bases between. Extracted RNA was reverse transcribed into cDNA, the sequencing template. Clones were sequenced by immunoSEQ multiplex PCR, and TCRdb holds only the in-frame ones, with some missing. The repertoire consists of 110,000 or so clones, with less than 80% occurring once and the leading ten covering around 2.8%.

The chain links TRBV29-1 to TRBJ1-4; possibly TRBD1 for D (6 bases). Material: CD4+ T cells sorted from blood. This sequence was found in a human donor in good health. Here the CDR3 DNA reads TGCAGCGTTCTCAGGGGTTTTGCGACTAATGAAAAACTGTTTTTT. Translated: CSVLRGFATNEKLFF.